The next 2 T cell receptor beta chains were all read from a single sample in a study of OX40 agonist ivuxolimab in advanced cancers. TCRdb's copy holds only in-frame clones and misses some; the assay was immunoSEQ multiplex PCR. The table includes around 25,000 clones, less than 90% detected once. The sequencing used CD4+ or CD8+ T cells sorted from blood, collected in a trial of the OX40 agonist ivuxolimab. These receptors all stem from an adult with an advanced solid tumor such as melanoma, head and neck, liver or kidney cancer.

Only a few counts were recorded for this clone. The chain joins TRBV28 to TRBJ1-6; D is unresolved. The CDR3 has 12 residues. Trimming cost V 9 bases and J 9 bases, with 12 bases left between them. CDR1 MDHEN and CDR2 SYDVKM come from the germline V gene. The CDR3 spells CASQPDGSPLHF. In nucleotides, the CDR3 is TGTGCCAGTCAACCAGACGGTTCACCCCTCCACTTT.

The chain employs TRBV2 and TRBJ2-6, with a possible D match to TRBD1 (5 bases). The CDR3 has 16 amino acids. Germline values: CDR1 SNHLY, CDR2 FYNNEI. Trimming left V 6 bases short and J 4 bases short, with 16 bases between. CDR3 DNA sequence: TGTGCCAGCAGGCGTTATGGGGCCAGCGGGGCCAACGTCCTGACTTTC. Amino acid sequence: CASRRYGASGANVLTF. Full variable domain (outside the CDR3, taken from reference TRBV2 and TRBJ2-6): EPEVTQTPSHQVTQMGQEVILRCVPISNHLYFYWYRQILGQKVEFLVSFYNNEISEKSEIFDDQFSVERPDGSNFTLKIRSTKLEDSAMYFCASRRYGASGANVLTFGAGSRLTVL.